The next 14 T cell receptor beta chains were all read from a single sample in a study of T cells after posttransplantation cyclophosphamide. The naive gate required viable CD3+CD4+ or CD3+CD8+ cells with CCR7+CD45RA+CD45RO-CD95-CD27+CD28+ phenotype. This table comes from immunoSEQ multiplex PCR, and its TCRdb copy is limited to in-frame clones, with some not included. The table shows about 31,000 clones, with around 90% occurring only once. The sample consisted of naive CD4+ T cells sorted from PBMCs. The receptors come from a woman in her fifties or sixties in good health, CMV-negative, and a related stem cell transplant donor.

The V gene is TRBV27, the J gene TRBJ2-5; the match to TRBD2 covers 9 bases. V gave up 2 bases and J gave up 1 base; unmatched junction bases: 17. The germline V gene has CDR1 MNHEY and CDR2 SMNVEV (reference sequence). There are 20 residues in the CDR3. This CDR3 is CASSLLRSPTETSGQETQYF. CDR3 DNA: TGTGCCAGCAGTTTACTGAGGAGTCCGACCGAGACTAGCGGCCAAGAGACCCAGTACTTC.

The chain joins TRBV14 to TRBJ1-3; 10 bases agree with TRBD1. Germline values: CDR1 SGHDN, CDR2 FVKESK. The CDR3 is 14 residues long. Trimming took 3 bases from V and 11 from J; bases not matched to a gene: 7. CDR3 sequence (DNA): TGTGCCAGCAGCCAGGCGGGACAGGGGTTCTCCATATATTTT. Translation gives CASSQAGQGFSIYF.

The CDR3 protein is CASGSRGTGNTIYF. CDR3 DNA: TGTGCCAGCGGGTCCAGGGGTACTGGAAACACCATATATTTT. This sequence joins TRBV19 and TRBJ1-3; TRBD1 is a possible D gene (6 bases). Germline CDR1 is LNHDA and CDR2 is SQIVND (reference sequence). Trimming removed 9 bases from V and 2 bases from J, with 14 bases in between. This CDR3 has 14 residues.

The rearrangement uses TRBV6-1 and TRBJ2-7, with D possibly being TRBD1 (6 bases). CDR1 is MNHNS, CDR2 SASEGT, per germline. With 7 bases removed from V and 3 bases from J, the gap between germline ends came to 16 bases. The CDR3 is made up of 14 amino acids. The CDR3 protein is CASTLPGRGYEQYF. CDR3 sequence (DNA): TGTGCCAGCACCCTCCCTGGCAGGGGCTACGAGCAGTACTTC.

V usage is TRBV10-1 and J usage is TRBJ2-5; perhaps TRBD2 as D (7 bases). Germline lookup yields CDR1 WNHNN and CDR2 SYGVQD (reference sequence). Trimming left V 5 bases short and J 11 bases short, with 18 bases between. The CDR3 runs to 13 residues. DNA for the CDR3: TGCGCCAGCAGTCGGGGGGCCGAAGCAGAGCAGTACTTC. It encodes CASSRGAEAEQYF.

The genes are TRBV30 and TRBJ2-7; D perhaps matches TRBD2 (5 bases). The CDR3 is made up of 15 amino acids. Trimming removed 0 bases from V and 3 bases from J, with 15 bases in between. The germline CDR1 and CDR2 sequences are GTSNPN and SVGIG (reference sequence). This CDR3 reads CAWSVLGRVDYEQYF. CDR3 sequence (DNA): TGTGCCTGGAGTGTATTAGGGCGGGTCGACTACGAGCAGTACTTC.

The CDR3 reads CASSLGQALSYEQYF. In nucleotides, the CDR3 is TGTGCCAGCAGCTTGGGACAGGCGCTTTCCTACGAGCAGTACTTC. The chain is built from TRBV7-3 and TRBJ2-7; 8 nucleotides match TRBD1. Germline CDR1 SGHTA, CDR2 FQGTGA. The CDR3 contains 15 residues. V gave up 3 bases and J gave up 1 base; unmatched junction bases: 5.

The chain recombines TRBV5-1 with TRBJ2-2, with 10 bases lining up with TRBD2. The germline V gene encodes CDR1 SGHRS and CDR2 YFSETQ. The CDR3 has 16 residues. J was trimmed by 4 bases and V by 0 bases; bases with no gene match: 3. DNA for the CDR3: TGCGCCAGCAGCTTGGGTAGCGGGGGGATCACCGGGGAGCTGTTTTTT. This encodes CASSLGSGGITGELFF. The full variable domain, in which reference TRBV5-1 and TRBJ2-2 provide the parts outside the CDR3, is KAGVTQTPRYLIKTRGQQVTLSCSPISGHRSVSWYQQTPGQGLQFLFEYFSETQRNKGNFPGRFSGRQFSNSRSEMNVSTLELGDSALYLCASSLGSGGITGELFFGEGSRLTVL.

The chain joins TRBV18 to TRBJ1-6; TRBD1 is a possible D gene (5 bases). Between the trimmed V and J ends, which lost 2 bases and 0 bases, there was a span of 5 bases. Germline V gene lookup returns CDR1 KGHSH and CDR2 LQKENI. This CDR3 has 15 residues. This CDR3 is CASSPTGSYNSPLHF. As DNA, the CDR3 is TGTGCCAGCTCACCAACAGGCTCCTATAATTCACCCCTCCACTTT.

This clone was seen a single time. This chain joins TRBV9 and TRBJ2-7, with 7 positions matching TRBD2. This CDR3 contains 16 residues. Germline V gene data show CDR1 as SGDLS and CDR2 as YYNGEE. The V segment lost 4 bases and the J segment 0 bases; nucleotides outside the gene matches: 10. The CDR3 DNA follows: TGTGCCAGCAGCCCCCCAGGGACTACCCGCTCCTACGAGCAGTACTTC. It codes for CASSPPGTTRSYEQYF.

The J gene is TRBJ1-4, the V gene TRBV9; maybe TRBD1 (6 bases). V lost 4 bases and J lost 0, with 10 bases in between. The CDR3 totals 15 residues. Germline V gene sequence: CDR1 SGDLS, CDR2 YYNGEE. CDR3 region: CASSSQGSTNEKLFF. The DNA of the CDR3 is TGTGCCAGCAGCTCACAGGGCTCAACTAATGAAAAACTGTTTTTT.

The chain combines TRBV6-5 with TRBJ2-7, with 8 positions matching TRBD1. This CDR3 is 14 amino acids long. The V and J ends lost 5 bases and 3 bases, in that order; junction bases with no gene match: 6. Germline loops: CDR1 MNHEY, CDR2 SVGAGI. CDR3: CASSGAGTGYEQYF. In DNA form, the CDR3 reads TGTGCCAGCAGTGGGGCCGGGACAGGCTACGAGCAGTACTTC.

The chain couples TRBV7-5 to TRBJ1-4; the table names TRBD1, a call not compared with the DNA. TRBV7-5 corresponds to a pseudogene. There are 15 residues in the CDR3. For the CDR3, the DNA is TGTGCCAGAAGCTATAGGGGGAGATCTAATGAAAAACTGTTTTTT. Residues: CARSYRGRSNEKLFF.

The CDR3 region is CASSQKLEDTQYF. As DNA, the CDR3 is TGCGCCAGCAGCCAGAAGTTGGAGGATACGCAGTATTTT. The chain is built from TRBV4-3 and TRBJ2-3; no clear D. This CDR3 comprises 13 residues. V was shortened by 3 bases and J by 6 bases, with 10 bases between the two germline ends. CDR1 and CDR2 (germline): LGHNA, YSLEER.